This T cell receptor beta chain was sequenced in a study of blood T cell repertoires in COVID-19. Study context: The United States, Italy and Spain were the sources of the acute and convalescent COVID-19 samples.

V was trimmed by 3 bases and J by 7 bases, leaving 16 bases between them. CDR3 length equals 15 residues. The V gene's germline CDR1 is MNHNS and CDR2 SASEGT. The study assigned cohorts using participant-reported clinical history. Two consecutive negative NP/OP PCR tests, clearance, or resolved symptoms defined Cohort 3 recovery. The data were produced by immunoSEQ multiplex PCR, yet TCRdb's version contains in-frame clones alone and is incomplete. The sample holds approximately 170,000 clones, around 81% seen once. The chain employs TRBV6-1 and TRBJ2-1; possible D gene TRBD2, 7 bases. This sequence was found in a man aged 40-49 years who had recovered from COVID-19. The specimen sequenced was PBMCs or T cells enriched from blood (not recorded which). DNA of the CDR3: TGTGCCAGCAGTGAGGCCAGGGGAGGGGGAAATGAGCAGTTCTTC. As protein: CASSEARGGGNEQFF.